This TCR beta chain appears in the sequencing data of a study of blood T cell repertoires in COVID-19. Overall study context: Samples taken during acute and convalescent COVID-19 were collected in the United States, Italy and Spain.

A single count supports this clone. The ends were cut back, 6 bases at V and 8 bases at J, with 25 bases in the middle. The CDR3 contains 18 residues. Per germline, CDR1 KGHDR and CDR2 SFDVKD. In the original workflow: Counts of nucleated cells, estimated from reference gene primer amplification, were obtained. The repertoire was sequenced with immunoSEQ multiplex PCR; TCRdb's copy has only in-frame clones and lacks some. The V and J calls and clone size come from that table; D and trimming were worked out from the DNA. The data show approximately 180,000 clones, around 87% seen once. This TCR was recovered from a man aged 35-49 years with active or convalescent COVID-19. Sequencing used peripheral blood. The chain carries TRBV24-1 and TRBJ1-6; D is possibly TRBD1 (5 bases). The CDR3 nucleotides are TGTGCCACCAGTAGTGAGGTGTTCGACCCATCGGGGGATTCACCCCTCCACTTT. It yields the protein CATSSEVFDPSGDSPLHF.